Below, 15 T cell receptor beta chains from the same sample are listed, as sequenced in a study of shared clonotypes between healthy human individuals. Sequencing was performed with immunoSEQ multiplex PCR; in TCRdb, only in-frame clones are kept and a portion is missing. The sample lists 450,000 to 500,000 clones; more than 75% were seen once. The sequencing sample was made of PBMCs. The receptors come from a woman between 35 and 50 years old in good health. Some clones in this sample may be carry-over from other donors' samples.

This chain links TRBV29-1 with TRBJ1-1, with D hard to call. Germline CDR1 is SQVTM and CDR2 is ANQGSEA. This CDR3 has 9 residues. Trimming shortened V by 6 bases and J by 7 bases, and 6 bases separated the two germline ends. The CDR3 spells CSVGYEAFF. CDR3 DNA: TGCAGCGTCGGGTATGAAGCTTTCTTT.

V usage is TRBV23-1 and J usage is TRBJ2-7, with 7 bases matching TRBD1. TRBV23-1 is annotated as an ORF whose role is uncertain. The V segment lost 9 bases and the J segment 4 bases; nucleotides outside the gene matches: 12. There are 14 residues in the CDR3. CDR3 nucleotides: TGCGCCAGTCCAAGGGGGCGCGGACAATACGAGCAGTACTTC. As protein: CASPRGRGQYEQYF.

A word on this clone: The junction does not match germline at one end; this may be a read error. The same CDR3 arises from other DNA sequences in this sample as well. V gene TRBV5-1 combines with J gene TRBJ1-4; TRBD1 matches 7 bases. The CDR3 runs to 16 residues. Germline V gene sequence: CDR1 SGHRS, CDR2 YFSETQ. The CDR3 coding sequence is TGCGCCAGCAGTTTGGGTGGACAGGCAACTAATGAAAAACTGTTTTTT. Translated: CASSLGGQATNEKLFF.

This clone has only a few counts. V gene TRBV30 combines with J gene TRBJ1-1, with a possible D match to TRBD1 (6 bases). The CDR3 sequence is 13 residues long. Germline V gene sequence: CDR1 GTSNPN, CDR2 SVGIG (reference sequence). V was clipped by 0 bases and J by 3 bases, with 8 bases between them. CDR3 region: CAWSVGQYTEAFF. The CDR3 region has the DNA TGTGCCTGGAGTGTAGGACAGTACACTGAAGCTTTCTTT.

In this sample, this clone turned up many times. The chain links TRBV7-2 to TRBJ2-5, with D maybe TRBD2 (5 bases). Trimming left V 1 base short and J 3 bases short, with 12 bases between. The CDR3 covers 15 residues. The V gene's germline CDR1 is SGHTA and CDR2 FQGNSA. Written as DNA, the CDR3 is TGTGCCAGCAGCTTAGGCTCTAGCATAGAAGAGACCCAGTACTTC. Translated: CASSLGSSIEETQYF.

Regarding this clone: One base away lies a much larger clone, so this may be a sequencing read error. J is TRBJ2-1 and V is TRBV4-3; D unclear. Trimming took off 0 bases at V and 4 bases at J, with 10 bases between the two ends. CDR1 and CDR2 from the germline V gene are LGHNA and YSLEER. CDR3 length equals 15 residues. The CDR3 loop reads CASSQDRNSYNEQFF. The DNA of the CDR3 is TGCGCCAGCAGCCAAGATAGAAACTCTTACAATGAGCAGTTCTTC.

This clone came up once. J is TRBJ2-2 and V is TRBV5-5; D ambiguous. The ends were cut back, 4 bases at V and 1 base at J, with 11 bases in the middle. The CDR3 runs 15 residues. Germline lookup yields CDR1 SGHKS and CDR2 YYEKEE (reference sequence). The CDR3 loop reads CASSPETVNTGELFF. The CDR3 region has the DNA TGTGCCAGCAGCCCCGAGACGGTGAACACCGGGGAGCTGTTTTTT. The whole variable domain, filled in from reference TRBV5-5 and TRBJ2-2, reads DAGVTQSPTHLIKTRGQQVTLRCSPISGHKSVSWYQQVLGQGPQFIFQYYEKEERGRGNFPDRFSARQFPNYSSELNVNALLLGDSALYLCASSPETVNTGELFFGEGSRLTVL.

This clone was recorded once. The chain links TRBV18 to TRBJ2-5; the match to TRBD2 covers 14 bases. V shed 5 bases and J 5 bases; nucleotides not matched to a gene: 7. The CDR3 totals 16 residues. CDR1 is KGHSH and CDR2 is LQKENI in the germline V gene. The CDR3 bases are TGTGCCAGCTCAACGGGACTAGCGGGAGTTCGGGAGACCCAGTACTTC. This translates into CASSTGLAGVRETQYF. Combining the CDR3 with reference TRBV18 and TRBJ2-5 gives the whole variable domain NAGVMQNPRHLVRRRGQEARLRCSPMKGHSHVYWYRQLPEEGLKFMVYLQKENIIDESGMPKERFSAEFPKEGPSILRIQQVVRGDSAAYFCASSTGLAGVRETQYFGPGTRLLVL.

This clone was counted between two and nine times. The genes are TRBV4-2 and TRBJ2-5, with 7 bases that match TRBD2. V lost 1 base and J lost 5; bases outside the gene matches: 7. Germline V gene sequence: CDR1 LGHNA, CDR2 YNFKEQ. The CDR3 contains 15 residues. The CDR3 DNA reads TGTGCCAGCAGCCAAGCGGAAGGAGCGGGGGAGACCCAGTACTTC. Translating it yields CASSQAEGAGETQYF.

The gene calls are TRBV19 and TRBJ1-1, with unresolved D. Trimming cost V 8 bases and J 4 bases, with 14 bases left between them. The germline gives CDR1 LNHDA, CDR2 SQIVND (reference sequence). The CDR3 is 13 amino acids. CDR3 in DNA: TGTGCCAGTGGGGTTACTAGGAGCACTGAAGCTTTCTTT. Its translation is CASGVTRSTEAFF.

V is TRBV10-3 and J is TRBJ2-7, with 8 bases aligning to TRBD1. Trimming took 11 bases from V and 2 from J; bases not matched to a gene: 14. From germline, CDR1 is ENHRY and CDR2 SYGVKD. The CDR3 runs to 15 residues. Written as DNA, the CDR3 is TGTGCCGTCTCCCCCGCGGGGACAGGCGCCTACGAGCAGTACTTC. As protein: CAVSPAGTGAYEQYF.

The chain links TRBV5-8 to TRBJ2-2; TRBD1 agrees at 7 bases. Trimming at V came to 2 bases and at J to 6 bases, leaving 7 bases not matched to a gene. Looked up from germline, CDR1 is SGHTS and CDR2 is YDEGEE. CDR3 length equals 15 residues. The CDR3 reads CASSFLDRSPGELFF. The CDR3 region has the DNA TGTGCCAGCAGCTTTTTGGACAGGTCCCCCGGGGAGCTGTTTTTT.

This chain uses TRBV18 with TRBJ2-7; perhaps D is TRBD1 or TRBD2 (6 bases each). V was pared by 3 bases and J by 3 bases, with 15 bases between. Germline assignment: CDR1 KGHSH and CDR2 LQKENI. The CDR3 covers 15 residues. The DNA of the CDR3 is TGTGCCAGCTCACCTCCCTCGAGGGGGGACTACGAGCAGTACTTC. Protein product: CASSPPSRGDYEQYF.

This rearrangement joins TRBV11-2 to TRBJ2-7; D not certain. Trimming pared 4 bases from V and 4 bases from J, leaving 8 bases between. The germline CDR1 and CDR2 sequences are SGHAT and FQNNGV. The CDR3 runs to 12 residues. CDR3 sequence reads: CASSYSGYEQYF. In nucleotides, the CDR3 is TGTGCCAGCAGCTACTCGGGTTACGAGCAGTACTTC.

V usage is TRBV29-1 and J usage is TRBJ1-2, with D possibly TRBD1 on 6 matching bases. The CDR3 totals 14 residues. The V end was cut by 0 bases, the J end by 2 bases, with 10 bases between. Germline lookup yields CDR1 SQVTM and CDR2 ANQGSEA. The CDR3 DNA is TGCAGCGTTGAAGAGAGGACAGAGAACTATGGCTACACCTTC. Translating gives CSVEERTENYGYTF.